The 6 T cell receptor beta chains reported below all come from one sample, sequenced in a study of human T cells and chemical hapten exposure. Time point specified: patch test 3, about 24 weeks after DPC sensitization. Treatment denoted: therapeutic diphenylcyclopropenone sensitization with weekly scalp DPC. TCRdb reprocessed the RACE reads with MiXCR, giving one entry per CDR3 protein. The sample consists of under 75,000 distinct CDR3 sequences, around 10% of them appearing once. The sequences come from whole blood, collected in connection with sensitization to the hapten diphenylcyclopropenone (DPC). These receptor sequences come from a woman aged 45-65 years with alopecia areata. Some clones in this sample may be carry-over from other donors' samples.

A remark on this clonotype: A read error is possible here, since a much larger clone lies one base away. The chain joins TRBV28 to TRBJ2-5, with 10 bases aligning to TRBD2. V was clipped by 4 bases and J by 3 bases; unmatched bases: 5. Germline V gives CDR1 MDHEN, CDR2 SYDVKM. CDR3 size: 15 residues. The CDR3 coding sequence is TGTGCCAGCAGTTCCGCCGGACTAGCGGAAGAGACCCAGTACTTC. Translated, it gives CASSSAGLAEETQYF.

This clonotype was observed many times. The rearrangement joins TRBV11-2 to TRBJ2-5; 7 nucleotides match TRBD2. J lost 3 bases, V lost 5 bases, and 3 bases had no gene match. The CDR3 runs to 13 residues. Germline CDR1 reads SGHAT; CDR2 reads FQNNGV. The CDR3 protein is CASSKGLEETQYF. The CDR3 nucleotides are TGTGCCAGCAGCAAAGGACTAGAAGAGACCCAGTACTTC.

This clonotype appeared many times. The CDR3 region is CASSTRRVSGGTLYF. The CDR3, as DNA: TGTGCCAGCAGTACCCGACGGGTTAGCGGGGGAACCTTGTACTTC. The rearrangement uses TRBV6-5 and TRBJ2-7, with 9 bases matching TRBD2. Per germline, CDR1 MNHEY and CDR2 SVGAGI. The CDR3 has 15 residues. V lost 5 bases to trimming and J lost 12 bases; unmatched junction nucleotides: 17.

The chain employs TRBV12-5 and TRBJ2-6; 7 bases fit TRBD1. CDR1 is LGHNT, CDR2 FRNRAP, per germline. The CDR3 totals 18 residues. The ends lost 2 bases at V and 0 bases at J; junction bases unmatched: 7. In nucleotides, the CDR3 is TGTGCTAGTGGTTTGAACAGGGACAGATACTCTGGGGCCAACGTCCTGACTTTC. Encoded protein: CASGLNRDRYSGANVLTF.

In this sample, this clonotype turned up many times. V and J are TRBV20-1 and TRBJ2-1; D not resolved. The CDR3 has 14 amino acids. Germline CDR1 is DFQATT and CDR2 is SNEGSKA (reference sequence). V was shortened by 8 bases and J by 2 bases, with 16 bases between the two germline ends. CDR3 nucleotide sequence: TGCAGTCCCATCCAGGCTCGTCCCTACAATGAGCAGTTCTTC. This gives the protein CSPIQARPYNEQFF.

This clonotype was detected many times. This chain links TRBV6-2 or TRBV6-3 with TRBJ1-1; D call uncertain. The CDR3 is 15 residues long. Trimming removed 5 bases from V and 1 base from J, with 14 bases in between. Looked up from germline, CDR1 is MNHEY and CDR2 is SVGEGT. This chain's CDR3 is CASSNGGFTNTEAFF. The CDR3 nucleotides are TGTGCCAGCAGTAATGGAGGGTTCACGAACACTGAAGCTTTCTTT.